The present T cell receptor beta chain was sequenced within a study of identical twins. Findings and caveats of the study: Sequences that were beta out-of-frame showed weaker excess twin sharing.

Germline V gene data show CDR1 as LGHNA and CDR2 as YNFKEQ. The trim removed 0 bases at V and 6 bases at J, leaving 9 bases unmatched. The CDR3 is 17 amino acids. Remarks on this clonotype: The antigen remains undetermined.

TCRdb analysed the 5' RACE reads with MiXCR anew, one entry per CDR3 protein. The sample yields 1.5 million to 2 million distinct CDR3 sequences, about 32% seen once. The chain couples TRBV4-2 to TRBJ2-2; 8 positions match TRBD2. The source is a newborn girl in good health. The sequenced sample consisted of cord blood. CDR3 DNA: TGTGCCAGCAGCCAAGATGACAGCGGGAGAGTCCCCGGGGAGCTGTTTTTT. This gives the protein CASSQDDSGRVPGELFF.